This TCR beta chain was identified in a study of T cell responses to AZD1222 COVID-19 vaccine. The CDR3 covers 13 residues. The V gene's germline CDR1 is SGHTA and CDR2 FQGTGA. V was clipped by 4 bases and J by 7 bases, with 11 bases between them. Study-level results: No repertoire was sampled before or during the peak T cell response, only after it.

Data came from immunoSEQ multiplex PCR; TCRdb stores just in-frame clones and leaves some out. Seen here are about 150,000 clones, 86% observed once, and the top ten hold about 5.1%. About this clone itself: Its antigen is not known.

The source is an adult in good health. The sequenced sample was peripheral blood, obtained on day 0 of MenACWY control vaccination. The rearrangement joins TRBV7-3 to TRBJ1-5, with no clear D. The CDR3 bases are TGTGCCAGCAGCTACGGGCGGGGACAGCCCCAGCATTTT. Its translation: CASSYGRGQPQHF.